The present T cell receptor beta chain was sequenced within a study of Graves' ophthalmopathy and Graves' hyperthyroidism (dated by TCRdb to the late 2010s). In the study overall: Peripheral blood was collected at initial diagnosis, before any treatment. In total, 135 blood samples were TCR-sequenced: fewer than 50 ophthalmopathy, some 80 hyperthyroidism and some 17 hyperthyroidism-to-ophthalmopathy patients. TCR beta repertoire signatures were used to distinguish Graves' ophthalmopathy from Graves' hyperthyroidism and to predict progression to ophthalmopathy. A discovery set of about a hundred patients (about 45 ophthalmopathy, around 57 stable hyperthyroidism) was enrolled to explore V-J signatures distinguishing ophthalmopathy from hyperthyroidism. Following sample collection, hyperthyroidism patients were given methimazole at a starting dose of 30 mg daily, and ophthalmopathy patients were given high-dose intravenous methylprednisolone. The independent validation cohort included 18 to 20 hyperthyroidism patients plus 17 patients who later progressed from hyperthyroidism to ophthalmopathy. T-cell repertoires of thyroid tissue and blood were compared in several hyperthyroidism patients.

Ophthalmopathy patients were characterized by moderately to severely active disease, a Clinical Activity Score of at least 3, a NOSPECS grade of at least 4, and a disease duration under 3 months. Patients with other autoimmune diseases, uncontrolled infections, pregnancy or lactation were excluded from the study. Clinical symptoms, serum thyroxine, TRAb, thyroid ultrasound and orbital computed tomography were used for diagnosis. PBMCs were isolated from approximately 10 ml of fresh peripheral blood by Ficoll-Paque density gradient centrifugation. Total RNA was extracted with Trizol reagent and quality-checked on an Agilent 2100 Bioanalyzer. TCR beta CDR3 regions were amplified from RNA transcripts for repertoire sequencing. The first round was an RT-PCR using HTBI primers with the Qiagen OneStep RT-PCR kit, and this first round was followed by a second-round multiplex PCR, then size selection and purification. Libraries were sequenced paired-end with 100 bp reads on an Illumina HiSeq2000. On the authors' methods: Reads were processed with SOAPnuke, discarding reads with adapters, uncalled bases, mean Phred below 15, or no exact constant-primer or identifier match. COPE v1.2.5 was used to merge the high-quality paired reads. Each unique nucleotide sequence was defined as a clonotype, and clonotypes were aligned to IMGT TRB V, D and J references with MiTCR v1.1. Analysis was restricted to V-J combinations with a frequency above 0.0001, which covered 99.2% of repertoires. A TCR clonal expansion and chaos score per V-J combination was defined as the ratio of F50 clonal expansion to chaos observed in the TCRdist matrix. Welch's t-statistics and random forest were used to reduce features to about a dozen V-J combinations, which were fed into a naive Bayes classifier. The similarity between thyroid and blood repertoires was quantified using the Morisita-Horn index. TCRdb redid the processing of the public reads, applying fastp at Q25 and MiXCR, and retained in-frame beta chains. Each record represents a unique CDR3 protein, reported with the most common genes and DNA among its rows. These V and J calls derive from TCRdb rather than the authors' analysis. Counted in this sample were hundreds of thousands of distinct CDR3 sequences; roughly two fifths of them appeared once. Approximately 43% of the sample comes from the top ten.

Broader findings and caveats from the paper: Sample size was not statistically predetermined, and group allocation was not concealed from the investigators. Ophthalmopathy was separated from stable hyperthyroidism by the 13-signature model with 87.88% sensitivity and around 81% specificity in cross-validation and with 80%/75% in the test set. In validation, the model predicted ophthalmopathy progression with 70.59% sensitivity and approximately 78% specificity; eleven to twelve predicted patients were CT-confirmed with GO in a median of 6.5 months. Most expanded thyroid clonotypes with frequency above 0.001 were also detected in blood, suggesting blood repertoires may reflect the thyroid immune response.

The germline ends are 14 bases apart after V is trimmed by 6 bases and J by 6 bases. As encoded in the germline V gene (reference sequence), CDR1 is MNHNY while CDR2 is SVGAGI. Inclusive of the bounding cysteine and phenylalanine, the CDR3 is 13 residues long. The sequence is cut down to CDR3 DNA, 39 bases in frame from base 1. This clonotype showed up just a few times. No cognate antigen has been identified for it. There are no base qualities to consult, and no much larger clone falls within one base. This receptor was taken from an adult man with Graves' ophthalmopathy. Sequences were obtained from peripheral blood. This receptor chain uses TRBV6-6 and TRBJ1-1, with the identity of the D gene unclear. The sequenced DNA: TGTGCCAGCAGATTAGTTGGGGATGCTGAAGCTTTCTTT. Translated, it gives CASRLVGDAEAFF.